The T cell receptor (beta chain) described here comes from a study of T cell repertoires in cytomegalovirus infection. Findings of the study overall: Cumulated frequencies of public TCR beta families served to identify carriers of CMV plus the relevant HLA.

Trimming pared 6 bases from V and 0 bases from J, leaving 12 bases between. The germline CDR1 and CDR2 sequences are LNHDA and SQIVND (reference sequence). The CDR3 covers 14 residues. This clonotype was counted ten times or more. Its antigen is currently unknown. TCRdb independently ran MiXCR on the reads; one entry per CDR3 protein. The sample includes 150,000 to 200,000 distinct CDR3 sequences, over 13% of them seen just once. The chain joins TRBV19 to TRBJ2-7; D unresolved. This TCR was recovered from a human donor in good health (CMV status not recorded). Some clones in this sample may be carry-over from other donors' samples. The material sequenced was PBMCs. CDR3 in amino acids: CASSSPYYSYEQYF. As DNA, the CDR3 is TGTGCCAGTAGCTCTCCTTACTACTCCTACGAGCAGTACTTC.